The rows below give T cell receptor beta chains drawn from one sample of a study of cytomegalovirus exposure and HLA in healthy donors. Some clones are missing from TCRdb's copy, which holds only in-frame ones; the method was immunoSEQ multiplex PCR. The sample contains 90,000 to 150,000 clones, roughly 69% of which appear only once. The sequenced material came from PBMCs. The origin of the receptors is a human donor in good health. The CDR3 runs from the conserved cysteine through the conserved F or W. The D gene is left open where the match is weak. A row's size may be missing; if present it is once, few, many or a size class.

v_gene,d_gene,abundance,j_gene,CDR3nt,CDR3aa
TRBV5-1,NA,NA,TRBJ2-7,TGCGCCAGCAGCCCTGGGGGGTCCTACGAGCAGTACTTC,CASSPGGSYEQYF
TRBV4-2,NA,NA,TRBJ1-3,TGTGCCAGCAGCCCGCCCCGACCAGGGGTCTCTGGAAACACCATATATTTT,CASSPPRPGVSGNTIYF
TRBV30,NA,NA,TRBJ1-5,TGTGCCTGGAGTTCGGTCCCCAATCAGCCCCAGCATTTT,CAWSSVPNQPQHF
TRBV28,TRBD1,NA,TRBJ1-1,TGTGCCAGCAGCCTCATGGGGGCACAGGGGGAAGCTTTCTTT,CASSLMGAQGEAFF
TRBV7-6,TRBD2,NA,TRBJ2-5,TGTGCCAGCAGCCCACTAGCGAAGGAGACCCAGTACTTC,CASSPLAKETQYF
TRBV19,TRBD2,NA,TRBJ2-5,TGTGCCAGTAGTATGGGAGGGGAGACCCAGTACTTC,CASSMGGETQYF
TRBV28,NA,few,TRBJ1-5,TGTGCCAGCGAGACAGAGAATCAGCCCCAGCATTTT,CASETENQPQHF
TRBV5-1,NA,NA,TRBJ2-5,TGCGCCAGCAGCTTGCAGGGGAGAGTTGAGACCCAGTACTTC,CASSLQGRVETQYF
TRBV23-1,NA,NA,TRBJ1-4,TGCGCCAGCCCCCTACCCCCACGTTTTTTT,CASPLPPRFF
TRBV27,NA,NA,TRBJ2-3,TGTGCCAGCAGTTTAGGGGCCGGCACAGATACGCAGTATTTT,CASSLGAGTDTQYF
TRBV30,NA,NA,TRBJ1-5,TGTGCCTGGAGTTCAGGGGTGAATCAGCCCCAGCATTTT,CAWSSGVNQPQHF
TRBV2,NA,NA,TRBJ2-5,TGTGCCAGCAGTGAAAGGTTAATCTCCGGGGTGAAATCCCAGTACTTC,CASSERLISGVKSQYF
TRBV28,NA,NA,TRBJ2-7,TGTGCCAGCAGACCCTCCGGGACCTACGAGCAGTACTTC,CASRPSGTYEQYF
TRBV14,NA,NA,TRBJ1-1,TGTGCCAGCAGCCCCCCCGGGATGAACACTGAAGCTTTCTTT,CASSPPGMNTEAFF
TRBV29-1,NA,NA,TRBJ2-7,TGCAGCGTTGAGGAAACAGGGCGCGAGCAGTACTTC,CSVEETGREQYF
TRBV15,NA,NA,TRBJ2-1,TGTGCCACCAGCAGAGATGTGGCCGTCAATGAGCAGTTCTTC,CATSRDVAVNEQFF
TRBV10-2,NA,NA,TRBJ1-5,TGCGCCAGCAGTGAGGGGTCAGGGGTCCAAGGTCAGCCCCAGCATTTT,CASSEGSGVQGQPQHF
TRBV10-3,TRBD1,few,TRBJ2-7,TGTGCCATCAGTGTATGGACAGGGACCTACGAGCAGTACTTC,CAISVWTGTYEQYF
TRBV14,TRBD1,NA,TRBJ1-1,TGTGCCAGCAGCCAAGGTGGCGGACAGGTTCGCGCTTTCTTT,CASSQGGGQVRAFF
TRBV7-9,NA,NA,TRBJ2-3,TGTGCCAGCAGCTTGTCGGGAAGTAGGACAGATACGCAGTATTTT,CASSLSGSRTDTQYF
TRBV28,TRBD1,NA,TRBJ1-2,TGTGCCAGCGGGTCCCCCCCCGGGACAGGTGGCTACACCTTC,CASGSPPGTGGYTF
TRBV6-5,TRBD1,NA,TRBJ1-6,TGTGCCAGCAGTTCCGACAGGGGAAAAGGATCACCCCTCCACTTT,CASSSDRGKGSPLHF
TRBV2,TRBD2,NA,TRBJ2-1,TGTGCCAGCAGTTCTAGCGGCAATGAGCAGTTCTTC,CASSSSGNEQFF
TRBV5-1,NA,NA,TRBJ1-5,TGCGCCAGCAGCTTGGGTCCGGGAGGGGATCAGCCCCAGCATTTT,CASSLGPGGDQPQHF
TRBV5-6,TRBD2,few,TRBJ2-3,TGTGCCAGCAGCTTGGGCGCGGGGGGAGGGCCAGATACGCAGTATTTT,CASSLGAGGGPDTQYF